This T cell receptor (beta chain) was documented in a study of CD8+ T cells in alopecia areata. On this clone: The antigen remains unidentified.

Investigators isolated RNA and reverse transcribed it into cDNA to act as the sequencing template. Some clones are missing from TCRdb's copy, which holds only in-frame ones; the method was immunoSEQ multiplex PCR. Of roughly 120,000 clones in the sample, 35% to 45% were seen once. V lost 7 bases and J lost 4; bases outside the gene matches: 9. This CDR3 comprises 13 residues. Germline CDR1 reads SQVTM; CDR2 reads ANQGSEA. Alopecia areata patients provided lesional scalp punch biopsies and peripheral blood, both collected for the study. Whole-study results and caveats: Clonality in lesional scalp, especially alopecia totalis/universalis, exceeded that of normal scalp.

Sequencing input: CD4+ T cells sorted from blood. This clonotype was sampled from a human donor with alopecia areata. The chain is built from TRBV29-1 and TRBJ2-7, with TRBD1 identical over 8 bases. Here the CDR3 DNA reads TGCAGCGCCGGACAGGGAATGAGGTACGAGCAGTACTTC. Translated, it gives CSAGQGMRYEQYF.